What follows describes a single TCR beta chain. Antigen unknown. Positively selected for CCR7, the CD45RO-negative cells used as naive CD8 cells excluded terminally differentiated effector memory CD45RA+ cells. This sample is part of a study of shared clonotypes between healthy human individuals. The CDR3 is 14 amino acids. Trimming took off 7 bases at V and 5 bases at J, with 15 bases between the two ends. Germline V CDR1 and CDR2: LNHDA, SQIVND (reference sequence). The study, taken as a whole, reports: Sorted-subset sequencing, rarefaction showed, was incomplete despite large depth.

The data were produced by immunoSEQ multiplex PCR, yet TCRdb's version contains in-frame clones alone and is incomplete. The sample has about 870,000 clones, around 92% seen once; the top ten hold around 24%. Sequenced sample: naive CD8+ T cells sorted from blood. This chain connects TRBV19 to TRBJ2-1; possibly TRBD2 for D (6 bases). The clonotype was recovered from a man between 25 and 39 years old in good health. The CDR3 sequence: CASTLTGVNNEQFF. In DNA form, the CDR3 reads TGTGCCAGTACTCTAACGGGGGTAAACAATGAGCAGTTCTTC. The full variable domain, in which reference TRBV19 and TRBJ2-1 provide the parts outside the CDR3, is DGGITQSPKYLFRKEGQNVTLSCEQNLNHDAMYWYRQDPGQGLRLIYYSQIVNDFQKGDIAEGYSVSREKKESFPLTVTSAQKNPTAFYLCASTLTGVNNEQFFGPGTRLTVL.